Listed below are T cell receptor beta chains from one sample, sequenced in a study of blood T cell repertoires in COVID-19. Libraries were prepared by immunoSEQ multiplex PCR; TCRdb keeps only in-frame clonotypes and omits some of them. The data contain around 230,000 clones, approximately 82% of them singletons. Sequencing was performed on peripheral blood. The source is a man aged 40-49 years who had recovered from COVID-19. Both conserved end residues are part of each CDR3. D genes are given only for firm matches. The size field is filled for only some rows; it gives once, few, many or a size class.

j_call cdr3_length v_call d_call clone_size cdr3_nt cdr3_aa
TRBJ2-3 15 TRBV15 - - TGTGCCACCAGCAGAGAAGGACAGAGCACAGATACGCAGTATTTT CATSREGQSTDTQYF
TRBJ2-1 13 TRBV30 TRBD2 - TGTGCCTATCTGGGACTAGCCGACAATGAGCAGTTCTTC CAYLGLADNEQFF
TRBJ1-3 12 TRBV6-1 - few TGTGCCAGCACCCCCTTGGGGGCGACCATATATTTT CASTPLGATIYF
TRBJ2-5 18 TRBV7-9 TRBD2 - TGTGCCAGCAGCGCCACTAGCGGGAGGGCCGGGCGGCAAGAGACCCAGTACTTC CASSATSGRAGRQETQYF
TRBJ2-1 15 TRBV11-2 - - TGTGCCAGCAGTTCCCTAGCGTCCCCCTACAATGAGCAGTTCTTC CASSSLASPYNEQFF
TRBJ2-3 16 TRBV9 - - TGTGCCAGCAGCGTAGGGGGGCTAGCGGACACAGATACGCAGTATTTT CASSVGGLADTDTQYF
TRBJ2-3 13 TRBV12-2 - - TGTGCAAGTCAGGCGGAAGCCGGGGATACGCAGTATTTT CASQAEAGDTQYF
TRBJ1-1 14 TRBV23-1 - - TGCGCCAGCAGTCAGGCCCAGGTGAACACTGAAGCTTTCTTT CASSQAQVNTEAFF
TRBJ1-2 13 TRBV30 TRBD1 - TGTGCCTGGAGTGTACAGGGGGGCTATGGCTACACCTTC CAWSVQGGYGYTF
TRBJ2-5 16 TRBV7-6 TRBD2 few TGTGCCAGCAGCTTATCGACTAGCGGGGGTCAAGAGACCCAGTACTTC CASSLSTSGGQETQYF
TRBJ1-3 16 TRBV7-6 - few TGTGCCAGCAGCGCGCGGACAGATACCTCTGGAAACACCATATATTTT CASSARTDTSGNTIYF
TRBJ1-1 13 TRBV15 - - TGTGCCACCAGCCGGGACATGAACACTGAAGCTTTCTTT CATSRDMNTEAFF
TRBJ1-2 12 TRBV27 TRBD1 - TGTGCCAGCGGACAGGGAAACTATGGCTACACCTTC CASGQGNYGYTF
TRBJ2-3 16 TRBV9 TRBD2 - TGTGCCAGCAGCACCAGTCGGCTAGCGGTAAGGGATACGCAGTATTTT CASSTSRLAVRDTQYF
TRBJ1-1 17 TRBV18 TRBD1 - TGTGCCAGCTCACCGCTGCCCCCGGGACAGTTGAACACTGAAGCTTTCTTT CASSPLPPGQLNTEAFF
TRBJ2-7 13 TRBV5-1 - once TGCGCCAGCAGCTCGCCGGTTACCTACGAGCAGTACTTC CASSSPVTYEQYF
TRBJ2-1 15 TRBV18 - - TGTGCCAGCTCACCAGGCCCTAGCGTCTACAATGAGCAGTTCTTC CASSPGPSVYNEQFF
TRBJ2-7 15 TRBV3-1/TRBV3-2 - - TGTGCCAGCAGCCAAAGTAACTTCCGATCCTACGAGCAGTACTTC CASSQSNFRSYEQYF
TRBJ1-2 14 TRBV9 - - TGTGCCAGCAGCCAGACAGGAGCTAACTATGGCTACACCTTC CASSQTGANYGYTF
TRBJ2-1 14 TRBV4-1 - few TGCGCCAGCAGCCTCCTCTCGGGGAACAATGAGCAGTTCTTC CASSLLSGNNEQFF
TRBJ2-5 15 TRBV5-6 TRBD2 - TGTGCCAGCAGCTTGACTAGCGGGGGGCAAGAGACCCAGTACTTC CASSLTSGGQETQYF
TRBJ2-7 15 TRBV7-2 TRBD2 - TGTGCCAGCAGCTCGGGACTAGCGGGGACCTACGAGCAGTACTTC CASSSGLAGTYEQYF
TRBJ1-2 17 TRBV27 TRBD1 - TGTGCCAGCAGTTTATCAGTAGGGACAGGGAGGAACTATGGCTACACCTTC CASSLSVGTGRNYGYTF
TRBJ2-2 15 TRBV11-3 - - TGTGCCAGCAGCCCCGGGACACCGAACACCGGGGAGCTGTTTTTT CASSPGTPNTGELFF
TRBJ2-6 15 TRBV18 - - TGTGCCAGCTCACTAGGACTGTCTGGGGCCAACGTCCTGACTTTC CASSLGLSGANVLTF
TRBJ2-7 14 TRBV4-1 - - TGCGCCAGCAGCCAATACAGGGAGTTAGGGGAGCAGTACTTC CASSQYRELGEQYF
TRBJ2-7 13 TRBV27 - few TGTGCCAGCAGTGGGGGCGAAGGGGGCGAGCAGTACTTC CASSGGEGGEQYF
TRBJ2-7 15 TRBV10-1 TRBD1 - TGCGCCAGCAGTGACGGGACAGGGGGCGCGTACGAGCAGTACTTC CASSDGTGGAYEQYF
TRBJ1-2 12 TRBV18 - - TGTGCCAGCTCACCGGGGGAGGAGGGCTACACCTTC CASSPGEEGYTF
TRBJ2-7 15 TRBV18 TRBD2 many TGTGCCAGCTCACCACCCGGGGGGTTCTCCTACGAGCAGTACTTC CASSPPGGFSYEQYF
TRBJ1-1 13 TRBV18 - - TGTGCCAGCTCACCCACCTCCGGCACTGAAGCTTTCTTT CASSPTSGTEAFF
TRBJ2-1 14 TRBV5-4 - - TGTGCCAGCAGCCACCTGGACAGTCCCAGGGAGCAGTTCTTC CASSHLDSPREQFF
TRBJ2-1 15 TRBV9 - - TGTGCCAGCAGCGTAGCGGGGGGCCCTTACAATGAGCAGTTCTTC CASSVAGGPYNEQFF
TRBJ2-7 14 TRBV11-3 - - TGTGCCAGCAGCCTACGGGGATTCTCCTACGAGCAGTACTTC CASSLRGFSYEQYF
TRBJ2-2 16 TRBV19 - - TGTGCCAGTACCTCCCCGGGGCCGGGGGACACCGGGGAGCTGTTTTTT CASTSPGPGDTGELFF
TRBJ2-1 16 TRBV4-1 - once TGCGCCAGCAGCCAAGATCGAGGACAATCGTGGTATGAGCAGTTCTTC CASSQDRGQSWYEQFF
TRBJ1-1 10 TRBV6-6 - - TGTGCCACCAAGACAGCTGAGGCTTTCTTT CATKTAEAFF
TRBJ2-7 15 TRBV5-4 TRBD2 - TGTGCCAGCAGCGAGCAAACTAGCGGGGGGCACCGGCAGTACTTC CASSEQTSGGHRQYF
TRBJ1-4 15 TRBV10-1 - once TGCGCCAGCAGTGCAAAGACAGGCCTTAATGAAAAACTGTTTTTT CASSAKTGLNEKLFF
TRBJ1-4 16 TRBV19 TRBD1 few TGTGCCAGTACCCCATCAACCGGGACAGCTAATGAAAAACTGTTTTTT CASTPSTGTANEKLFF
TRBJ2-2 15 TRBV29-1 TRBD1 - TGCAGCGTACAGGACAGGGAGGCTAGGACCGGGGAGCTGTTTTTT CSVQDREARTGELFF
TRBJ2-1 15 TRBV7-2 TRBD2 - TGTGCCAGCAGCTTCAGCGGGGGCGCCTACAATGAGCAGTTCTTC CASSFSGGAYNEQFF
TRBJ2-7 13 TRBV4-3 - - TGCGCCAGCAGCCAAGATCTCGGGATCGAGCAGTACTTC CASSQDLGIEQYF
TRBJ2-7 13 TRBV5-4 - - TGTGCCAGCAGCTTGGAACGGCAGGGCGAGCAGTACTTC CASSLERQGEQYF
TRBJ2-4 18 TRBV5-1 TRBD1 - TGCGCCAGCAGCTTGGAGGGGACAGGGGTAGGTGCCAAAAACATTCAGTACTTC CASSLEGTGVGAKNIQYF
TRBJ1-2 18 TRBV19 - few TGTGCCAGTAGTAGAGCCCGGCCAGGACAATTCCTTAACTATGGCTACACCTTC CASSRARPGQFLNYGYTF
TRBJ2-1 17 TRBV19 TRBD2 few TGTGCCAGTAGTATTGCCCAGCGGGGGACCTACTACAATGAGCAGTTCTTC CASSIAQRGTYYNEQFF
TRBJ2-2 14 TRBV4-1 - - TGCGCCAGCAGCAAACAGGGTGGCACCGGGGAGCTGTTTTTT CASSKQGGTGELFF
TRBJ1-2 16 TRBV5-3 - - TGTGCCAGCCGATACACCGTTTTTAGCCAGTCTTATGGCTACACCTTC CASRYTVFSQSYGYTF
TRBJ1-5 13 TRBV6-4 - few TGTGCCAGCAGCGTAGAGGCCGGTCAGCCCCAGCATTTT CASSVEAGQPQHF
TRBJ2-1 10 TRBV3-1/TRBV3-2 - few TGTGCCAGCAGCCGGCGGGAGCAGTTCTTC CASSRREQFF
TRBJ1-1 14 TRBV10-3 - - TGTGCCAGCTACAGGGAATTGCGAGGGACTGAAGCTTTCTTT CASYRELRGTEAFF
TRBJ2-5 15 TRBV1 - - TGCACCAGCAGCCAAGAAAAGCGGGAGGGAGAGACCCAGTACTTC CTSSQEKREGETQYF
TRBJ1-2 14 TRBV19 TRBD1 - TGTGCCAGTAGTCTCGACAGGGATCGCTATGGCTACACCTTC CASSLDRDRYGYTF
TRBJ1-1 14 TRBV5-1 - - TGCGCCAGCAGCTTAAAGGGGCCCCCAACTGAAGCTTTCTTT CASSLKGPPTEAFF
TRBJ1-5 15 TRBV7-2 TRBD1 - TGTGCCAGCAGTCTGGACAGGGCGAGCAATCAGCCCCAGCATTTT CASSLDRASNQPQHF
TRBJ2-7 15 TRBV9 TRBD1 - TGTGCCAGCAGCCCGCAGGGGGTTAGTGCCTACGAGCAGTACTTC CASSPQGVSAYEQYF